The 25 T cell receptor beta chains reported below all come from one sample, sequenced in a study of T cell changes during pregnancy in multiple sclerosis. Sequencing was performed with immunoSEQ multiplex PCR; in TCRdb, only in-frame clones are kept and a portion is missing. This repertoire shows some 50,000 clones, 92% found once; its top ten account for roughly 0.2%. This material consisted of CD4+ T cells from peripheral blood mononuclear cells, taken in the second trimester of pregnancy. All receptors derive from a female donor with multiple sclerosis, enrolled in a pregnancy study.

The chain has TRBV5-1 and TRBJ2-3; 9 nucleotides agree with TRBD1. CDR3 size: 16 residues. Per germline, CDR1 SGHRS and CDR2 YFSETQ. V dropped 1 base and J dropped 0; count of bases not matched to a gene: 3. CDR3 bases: TGCGCCAGCAGCTTGCTACAGGGGGCGAGCACAGATACGCAGTATTTT. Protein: CASSLLQGASTDTQYF.

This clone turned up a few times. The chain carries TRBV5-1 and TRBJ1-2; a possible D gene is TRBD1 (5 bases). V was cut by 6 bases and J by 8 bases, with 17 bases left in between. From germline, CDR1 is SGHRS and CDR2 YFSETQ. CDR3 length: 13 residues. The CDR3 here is CASTFQGVGGYTF. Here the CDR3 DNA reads TGCGCCAGCACTTTTCAGGGCGTGGGGGGCTACACCTTC. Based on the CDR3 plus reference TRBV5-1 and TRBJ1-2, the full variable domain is KAGVTQTPRYLIKTRGQQVTLSCSPISGHRSVSWYQQTPGQGLQFLFEYFSETQRNKGNFPGRFSGRQFSNSRSEMNVSTLELGDSALYLCASTFQGVGGYTFGSGTRLTVV.

The CDR3 nucleotides read TGTGCCAGCAGCTTAGTTAGGGGAAAGCAGTTCTTC. Its translation is CASSLVRGKQFF. The rearrangement uses TRBV7-8 and TRBJ2-1; possible D gene TRBD1, 5 bases. CDR3 length equals 12 residues. CDR1 and CDR2 from the germline V gene are SGHVS and FQNEAQ. The V and J ends lost 1 base and 11 bases respectively, with 9 bases between them.

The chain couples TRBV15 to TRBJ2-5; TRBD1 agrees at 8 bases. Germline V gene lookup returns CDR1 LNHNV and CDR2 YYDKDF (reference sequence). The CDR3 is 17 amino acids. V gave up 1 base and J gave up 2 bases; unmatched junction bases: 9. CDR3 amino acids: CATSRALRQGLQETQYF. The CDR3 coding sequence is TGTGCCACCAGCAGAGCCCTACGACAGGGGCTTCAAGAGACCCAGTACTTC.

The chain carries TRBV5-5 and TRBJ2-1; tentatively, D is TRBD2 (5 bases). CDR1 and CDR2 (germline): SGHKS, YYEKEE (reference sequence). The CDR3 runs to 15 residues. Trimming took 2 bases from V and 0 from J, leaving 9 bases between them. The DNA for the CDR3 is TGTGCCAGCAGCTTCGGACTGCTCTCCTACAATGAGCAGTTCTTC. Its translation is CASSFGLLSYNEQFF.

In nucleotides, the CDR3 is TGCGCCAGCAGCTTCGCTAGCGGGAGCGTCTTGGAGCAGTACTTC. Its translation: CASSFASGSVLEQYF. The chain is built from TRBV5-1 and TRBJ2-7; 10 nucleotides align to TRBD2. Trimming removed 2 bases from V and 7 bases from J; junction bases left unmatched: 9. Per the germline V gene, CDR1 is SGHRS and CDR2 is YFSETQ. The CDR3 runs to 15 residues.

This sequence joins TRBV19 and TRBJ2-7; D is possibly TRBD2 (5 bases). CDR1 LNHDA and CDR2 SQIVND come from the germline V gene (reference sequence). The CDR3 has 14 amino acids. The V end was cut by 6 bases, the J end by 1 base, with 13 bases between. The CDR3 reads CASRRSGESYEQYF. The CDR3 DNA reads TGTGCCAGTAGACGCAGCGGAGAGTCCTACGAGCAGTACTTC.

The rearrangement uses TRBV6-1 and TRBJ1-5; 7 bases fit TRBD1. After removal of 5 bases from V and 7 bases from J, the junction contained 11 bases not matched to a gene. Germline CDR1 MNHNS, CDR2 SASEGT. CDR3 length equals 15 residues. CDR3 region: CASSPIDRVRQPQHF. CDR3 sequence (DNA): TGTGCCAGCAGTCCAATCGACAGGGTTCGGCAGCCCCAGCATTTT.

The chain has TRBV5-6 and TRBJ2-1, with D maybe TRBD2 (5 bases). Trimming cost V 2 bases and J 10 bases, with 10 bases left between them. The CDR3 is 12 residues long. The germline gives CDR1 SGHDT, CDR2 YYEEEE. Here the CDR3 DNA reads TGTGCCAGCAGCTTATACAGCGGCGAGCAGTTCTTC. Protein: CASSLYSGEQFF.

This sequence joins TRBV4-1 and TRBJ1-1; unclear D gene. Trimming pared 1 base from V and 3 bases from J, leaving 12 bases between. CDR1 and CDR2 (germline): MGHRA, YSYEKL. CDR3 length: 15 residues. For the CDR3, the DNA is TGCGCCAGCAGCCAAGGTCCGGGATTGGACACTGAAGCTTTCTTT. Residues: CASSQGPGLDTEAFF.

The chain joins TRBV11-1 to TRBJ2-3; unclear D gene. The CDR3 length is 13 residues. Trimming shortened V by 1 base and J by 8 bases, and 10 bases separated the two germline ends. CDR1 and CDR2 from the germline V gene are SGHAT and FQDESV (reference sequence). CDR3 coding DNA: TGTGCCAGCAGCTTAGACCCGCCGGGTACGCAGTATTTT. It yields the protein CASSLDPPGTQYF. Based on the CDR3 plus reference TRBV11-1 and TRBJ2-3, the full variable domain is EAEVAQSPRYKITEKSQAVAFWCDPISGHATLYWYRQILGQGPELLVQFQDESVVDDSQLPKDRFSAERLKGVDSTLKIQPAELGDSAMYLCASSLDPPGTQYFGPGTRLTVL.

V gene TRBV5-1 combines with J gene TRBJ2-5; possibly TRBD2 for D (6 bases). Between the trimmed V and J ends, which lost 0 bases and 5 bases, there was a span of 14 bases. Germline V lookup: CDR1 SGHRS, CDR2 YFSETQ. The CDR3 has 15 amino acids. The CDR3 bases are TGCGCCAGCAGCTTGGGAGGTCGGAGGGAGGAGACCCAGTACTTC. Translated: CASSLGGRREETQYF.

The CDR3 bases are TGCGCCAGCAGCTTGGAATCTCCCGGTGACGGGGAGCTGTTTTTT. Residues: CASSLESPGDGELFF. This rearrangement joins TRBV5-1 to TRBJ2-2; no firm D call. Germline V lookup: CDR1 SGHRS, CDR2 YFSETQ. There are 15 residues in the CDR3. Trimming stripped 0 bases from V and 7 bases from J, with 13 bases between.

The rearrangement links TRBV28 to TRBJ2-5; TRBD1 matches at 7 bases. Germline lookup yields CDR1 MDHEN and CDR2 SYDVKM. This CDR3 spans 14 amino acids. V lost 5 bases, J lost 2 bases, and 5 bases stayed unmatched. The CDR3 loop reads CASSTRGLQETQYF. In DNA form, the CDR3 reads TGTGCCAGCAGTACGAGGGGGCTACAAGAGACCCAGTACTTC.

This CDR3 is CASSLAGDRGYEQYF. DNA of the CDR3: TGTGCCAGCAGCTTAGCCGGGGACAGGGGATACGAGCAGTACTTC. The V gene is TRBV7-2, the J gene TRBJ2-7; 10 nucleotides align to TRBD1. CDR3 length equals 15 residues. Germline V gives CDR1 SGHTA, CDR2 FQGNSA. After removal of 0 bases from V and 4 bases from J, the junction contained 3 bases not matched to a gene.

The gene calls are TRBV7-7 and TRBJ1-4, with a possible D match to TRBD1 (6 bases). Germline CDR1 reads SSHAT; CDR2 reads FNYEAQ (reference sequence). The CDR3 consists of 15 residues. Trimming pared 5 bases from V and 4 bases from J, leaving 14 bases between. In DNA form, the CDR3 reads TGTGCCAGCAGCCAAGGCCTAGGGGGTAATGAAAAACTGTTTTTT. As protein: CASSQGLGGNEKLFF.

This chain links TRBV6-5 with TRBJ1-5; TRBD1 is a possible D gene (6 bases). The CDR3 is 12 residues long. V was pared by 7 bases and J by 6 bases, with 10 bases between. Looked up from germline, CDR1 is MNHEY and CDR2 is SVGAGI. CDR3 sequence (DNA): TGTGCCAGCAAACAGGGTAGTCAGCCCCAGCATTTT. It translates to CASKQGSQPQHF.

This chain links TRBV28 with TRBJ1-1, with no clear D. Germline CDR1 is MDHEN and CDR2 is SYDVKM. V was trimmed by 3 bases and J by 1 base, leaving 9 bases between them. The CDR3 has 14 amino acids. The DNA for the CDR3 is TGTGCCAGCAGTTTTATCAGAACGAACACTGAAGCTTTCTTT. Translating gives CASSFIRTNTEAFF.

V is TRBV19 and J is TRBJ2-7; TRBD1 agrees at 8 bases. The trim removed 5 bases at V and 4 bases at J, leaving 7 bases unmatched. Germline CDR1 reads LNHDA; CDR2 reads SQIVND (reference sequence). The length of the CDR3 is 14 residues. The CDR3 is CASSLGQGTYEQYF. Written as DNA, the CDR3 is TGTGCCAGTAGTTTAGGACAGGGTACGTACGAGCAGTACTTC.

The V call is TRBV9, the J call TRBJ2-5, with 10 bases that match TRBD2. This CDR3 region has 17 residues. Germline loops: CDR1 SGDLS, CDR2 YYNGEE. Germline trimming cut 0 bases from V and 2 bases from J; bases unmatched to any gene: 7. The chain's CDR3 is CASSVDIAGGLQETQYF. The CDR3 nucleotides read TGTGCCAGCAGCGTAGATATAGCGGGGGGACTACAAGAGACCCAGTACTTC.

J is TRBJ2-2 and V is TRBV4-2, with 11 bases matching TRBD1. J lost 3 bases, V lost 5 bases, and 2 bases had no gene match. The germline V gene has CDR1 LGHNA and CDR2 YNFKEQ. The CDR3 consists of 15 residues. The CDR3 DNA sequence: TGTGCCAGCAGCACGGGACAGGGGGACACCGGGGAGCTGTTTTTT. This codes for CASSTGQGDTGELFF.

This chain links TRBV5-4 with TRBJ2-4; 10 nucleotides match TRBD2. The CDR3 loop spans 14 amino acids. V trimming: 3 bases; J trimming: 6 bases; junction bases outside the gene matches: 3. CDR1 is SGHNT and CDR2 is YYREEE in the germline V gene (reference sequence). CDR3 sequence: CASSSRTSGNIQYF. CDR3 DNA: TGTGCCAGCAGCTCGAGGACTAGCGGAAACATTCAGTACTTC. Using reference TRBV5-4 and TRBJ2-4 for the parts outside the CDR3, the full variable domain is ETGVTQSPTHLIKTRGQQVTLRCSSQSGHNTVSWYQQALGQGPQFIFQYYREEENGRGNFPPRFSGLQFPNYSSELNVNALELDDSALYLCASSSRTSGNIQYFGAGTRLSVL.

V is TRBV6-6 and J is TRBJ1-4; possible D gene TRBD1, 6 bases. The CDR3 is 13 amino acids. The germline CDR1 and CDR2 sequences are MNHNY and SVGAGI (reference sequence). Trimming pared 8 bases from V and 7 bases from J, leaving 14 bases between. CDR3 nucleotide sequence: TGTGCCAGCGGTTGGACAGATGCTGAAAAACTGTTTTTT. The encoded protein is CASGWTDAEKLFF.

CDR3 in DNA: TGCGCCAGCAGCTTGGGGCAGGTTTATGGCTACACCTTC. It codes for CASSLGQVYGYTF. The chain recombines TRBV5-1 with TRBJ1-2; D remains ambiguous. The CDR3 is made up of 13 amino acids. Trimming cost V 0 bases and J 5 bases, with 8 bases left between them. Germline-derived CDR1 and CDR2 are SGHRS and YFSETQ.

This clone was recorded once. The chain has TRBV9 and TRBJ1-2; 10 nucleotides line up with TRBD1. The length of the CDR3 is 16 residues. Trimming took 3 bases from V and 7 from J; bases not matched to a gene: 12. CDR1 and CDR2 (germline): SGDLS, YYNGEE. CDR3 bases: TGTGCCAGCAGCGCTCACCCCGACGACAGGGGGCTTGGCTACACCTTC. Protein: CASSAHPDDRGLGYTF.